Each of the 21 T cell receptor beta chains below was sequenced from the same sample in a study of shared clonotypes between healthy human individuals. Sequencing was performed with immunoSEQ multiplex PCR; in TCRdb, only in-frame clones are kept and a portion is missing. This table holds roughly 2.1 million clones, roughly 91% found once. Positive CCR7 selection of CD45RO-negative cells yielded the naive CD8 cells, and terminally differentiated effector memory CD45RA+ cells were excluded. Sequenced sample: naive CD8+ T cells from PBMCs. The receptors here all came from a man aged 18-30 years in good health. Some clones in this sample may be carry-over from other donors' samples.

This clone was picked up one time. The genes are TRBV2 and TRBJ2-2, with 8 bases matching TRBD2. Germline V lookup: CDR1 SNHLY, CDR2 FYNNEI. With V trimmed by 5 bases and J by 0 bases, 5 bases remained unmatched. The CDR3 has 16 amino acids. In nucleotides, the CDR3 is TGTGCCAGCAGTAAACGGGAGGGCGCGAACACCGGGGAGCTGTTTTTT. Protein product: CASSKREGANTGELFF.

On this clone: Other DNA sequences in this specimen translate into the identical CDR3. The rearrangement links TRBV27 to TRBJ1-1; D may be TRBD1 (5 bases). The CDR3 has 13 residues. The V end lost 8 bases, the J end lost 1 base, and 11 bases lay between the germline ends. Germline V lookup: CDR1 MNHEY, CDR2 SMNVEV (reference sequence). The DNA of the CDR3 is TGTGCCAGCGGACCAACAGGGAACACTGAAGCTTTCTTT. Translating it yields CASGPTGNTEAFF.

The chain combines TRBV7-9 with TRBJ1-1, with a weak D call TRBD1 (5 bases). Germline CDR1 and CDR2: SEHNR and FQNEAQ (reference sequence). V gave up 5 bases and J gave up 0 bases, with 7 bases separating them. The CDR3 runs 13 residues. CDR3 sequence reads: CASSARVNTEAFF. The DNA for the CDR3 is TGTGCCAGCAGCGCCAGGGTGAACACTGAAGCTTTCTTT.

The chain is built from TRBV19 and TRBJ1-5; D perhaps matches TRBD1 (6 bases). The V gene's germline CDR1 is LNHDA and CDR2 SQIVND (reference sequence). CDR3 size: 15 residues. V was trimmed by 4 bases and J by 6 bases, leaving 16 bases between them. CDR3 protein: CASSTVTGSGQPQHF. The DNA for the CDR3 is TGTGCCAGTAGTACTGTAACAGGGTCCGGTCAGCCCCAGCATTTT.

V and J are TRBV27 and TRBJ1-1; TRBD1 is a possible D gene (6 bases). The CDR3 is 14 amino acids. The germline CDR1 and CDR2 sequences are MNHEY and SMNVEV (reference sequence). V was cut by 1 base and J by 1 base, with 7 bases left in between. CDR3 residues: CASSLWGQNTEAFF. The CDR3 nucleotides read TGTGCCAGCAGTTTATGGGGGCAGAACACTGAAGCTTTCTTT.

The V and J genes are TRBV28 and TRBJ2-2; D is unclear. Germline V CDR1 and CDR2: MDHEN, SYDVKM. V gave up 7 bases and J gave up 4 bases, with 10 bases separating them. The CDR3 spans 13 residues. The CDR3, as DNA: TGTGCCAGCACGCCAATTTCCACCGGGGAGCTGTTTTTT. Residues: CASTPISTGELFF.

This CDR3 reads CASSTGNGELFF. CDR3 sequence (DNA): TGTGCCAGCAGTACAGGGAACGGGGAGCTGTTTTTT. The genes are TRBV7-9 and TRBJ2-2, with D tentatively TRBD1 (6 bases). CDR1 is SEHNR, CDR2 FQNEAQ, per germline (reference sequence). The length of the CDR3 is 12 residues. Trimming took off 6 bases at V and 7 bases at J, with 9 bases between the two ends.

V and J are TRBV5-1 and TRBJ2-1, with 7 bases identical to TRBD2. Germline loops: CDR1 SGHRS, CDR2 YFSETQ. The junction had 6 bases not matched to a gene; V was cut back by 4 bases and J by 5 bases. The CDR3 spans 14 residues. The CDR3 protein is CASSTRAGDNEQFF. CDR3 bases: TGCGCCAGCAGCACGAGGGCGGGAGACAATGAGCAGTTCTTC.

V usage is TRBV11-2 and J usage is TRBJ1-1; D is perhaps TRBD1 (6 bases). V lost 1 base to trimming and J lost 0 bases, with 12 bases between them. This CDR3 spans 16 amino acids. Germline V gives CDR1 SGHAT, CDR2 FQNNGV. The CDR3 is CASSLVQGSMNTEAFF. The CDR3 region has the DNA TGTGCCAGCAGCTTAGTCCAGGGGAGCATGAACACTGAAGCTTTCTTT.

V usage is TRBV14 and J usage is TRBJ1-3, with 9 bases that match TRBD1. The CDR3 consists of 15 residues. After removal of 4 bases from V and 5 bases from J, the junction contained 6 bases not matched to a gene. Germline V gene lookup returns CDR1 SGHDN and CDR2 FVKESK. This chain's CDR3 is CASSPIGQGRNTIYF. CDR3 DNA sequence: TGTGCCAGCAGCCCAATTGGACAGGGGAGAAACACCATATATTTT.

The genes are TRBV12-5 and TRBJ2-1; D is possibly TRBD2 (6 bases). With 2 bases removed from V and 7 bases from J, the gap between germline ends came to 21 bases. The CDR3 covers 17 residues. Looked up from germline, CDR1 is LGHNT and CDR2 is FRNRAP. The CDR3 protein is CASGLIMMGGVYNEQFF. The CDR3 coding sequence is TGTGCTAGTGGTTTGATCATGATGGGGGGAGTCTATAATGAGCAGTTCTTC.

This sequence joins TRBV27 and TRBJ2-1; D might be TRBD2 (7 bases). Trimming removed 3 bases from V and 7 bases from J, with 22 bases in between. From germline, CDR1 is MNHEY and CDR2 SMNVEV (reference sequence). The CDR3 spans 17 residues. The CDR3 here is CASSFLWRGGEGNEQFF. For the CDR3, the DNA is TGTGCCAGCAGTTTCCTTTGGAGAGGGGGGGAGGGGAATGAGCAGTTCTTC.

This clone appeared a single time. V usage is TRBV4-1 and J usage is TRBJ2-1; D is perhaps TRBD1 or TRBD2 (6 bases each). The germline gives CDR1 MGHRA, CDR2 YSYEKL. Deletions cut 4 bases from V and 10 bases from J, with 14 bases between. The CDR3 is 13 residues long. The chain's CDR3 is CASSPAEGGEQFF. DNA of the CDR3: TGCGCCAGCAGCCCGGCCGAGGGGGGAGAGCAGTTCTTC.

The chain has TRBV27 and TRBJ1-4, with TRBD1 as a possible D gene (5 bases). V lost 0 bases to trimming and J lost 12 bases, with 17 bases between them. Germline assignment: CDR1 MNHEY and CDR2 SMNVEV (reference sequence). CDR3 length: 15 residues. This CDR3 reads CASSLSVGMGGELFF. As DNA, the CDR3 is TGTGCCAGCAGTTTATCGGTCGGTATGGGGGGGGAACTGTTTTTT. The full variable domain, in which reference TRBV27 and TRBJ1-4 provide the parts outside the CDR3, is EAQVTQNPRYLITVTGKKLTVTCSQNMNHEYMSWYRQDPGLGLRQIYYSMNVEVTDKGDVPEGYKVSRKEKRNFPLILESPSPNQTSLYFCASSLSVGMGGELFFGSGTQLSVL.

This clone was found once. The rearrangement joins TRBV14 to TRBJ2-5; 9 bases line up with TRBD1. With 2 bases clipped from V and 10 bases from J, the junction kept 29 bases outside the gene matches. From germline, CDR1 is SGHDN and CDR2 FVKESK. CDR3 length: 21 residues. The CDR3 spells CASSQSPGTGIGSPPIEGQYF. The DNA of the CDR3 is TGTGCCAGCAGCCAAAGTCCCGGGACAGGGATCGGGAGCCCTCCGATTGAAGGCCAGTACTTC.

The rearrangement uses TRBV10-1 and TRBJ1-5, with a tentative D call TRBD1 (5 bases). This CDR3 has 16 amino acids. In germline, CDR1 is WNHNN, CDR2 SYGVQD (reference sequence). V was shortened by 6 bases and J by 2 bases, with 17 bases between the two germline ends. The CDR3 sequence: CASRGDSYCGNQPQHF. The CDR3 DNA reads as TGCGCCAGCAGAGGGGACTCATATTGTGGCAATCAGCCCCAGCATTTT.

The chain couples TRBV27 to TRBJ2-2, with 14 bases matching TRBD2. Germline V gives CDR1 MNHEY, CDR2 SMNVEV (reference sequence). The CDR3 has 17 amino acids. Losses at the gene ends were 6 bases for V and 5 bases for J; bases not matched to a gene: 8. The CDR3 DNA follows: TGTGCCAGCAGATCGGGGACTAGCGGGAGAGGGACCGGGGAGCTGTTTTTT. The encoded protein is CASRSGTSGRGTGELFF.

The gene calls are TRBV15 and TRBJ2-5; D is perhaps TRBD2 (6 bases). The CDR3 covers 17 residues. Germline lookup yields CDR1 LNHNV and CDR2 YYDKDF (reference sequence). V dropped 0 bases and J dropped 2 bases, with 16 bases sitting between them. This chain's CDR3 is CATSREGTVFAQETQYF. CDR3 in DNA: TGTGCCACCAGCAGAGAGGGGACTGTCTTTGCACAAGAGACCCAGTACTTC.

This clone showed up just once. The V and J genes are TRBV30 and TRBJ2-5, with 12 bases aligning to TRBD2. The end of the DNA fits TRBJ2-7 better, so the J call may be wrong. CDR3 size: 13 residues. Germline CDR1 is GTSNPN and CDR2 is SVGIG (reference sequence). The CDR3 loop reads CAWRTSGSHEQYF. For the CDR3, the DNA is TGTGCCTGGAGGACTAGCGGGAGTCACGAGCAGTACTTC.

The table lists this clone with a count of one. Additional DNA sequences in this sample encode the identical CDR3. The CDR3 region is CASSLGGNSNQPQHF. The CDR3 DNA is TGTGCCAGCAGCTTGGGGGGGAATAGCAATCAGCCCCAGCATTTT. The J gene is TRBJ1-5, the V gene TRBV5-6; D perhaps matches TRBD1 (5 bases). V gave up 0 bases and J gave up 0 bases, with 7 bases separating them. Germline CDR1 and CDR2: SGHDT and YYEEEE. The CDR3 totals 15 residues. Filled out from reference TRBV5-6 and TRBJ1-5, the complete variable domain reads DAGVTQSPTHLIKTRGQQVTLRCSPKSGHDTVSWYQQALGQGPQFIFQYYEEEERQRGNFPDRFSGHQFPNYSSELNVNALLLGDSALYLCASSLGGNSNQPQHFGDGTRLSIL.

V and J are TRBV4-1 and TRBJ2-5; 9 bases align to TRBD2. CDR1 MGHRA and CDR2 YSYEKL come from the germline V gene. The V segment lost 2 bases and the J segment 5 bases; nucleotides outside the gene matches: 12. The CDR3 is 17 amino acids. The CDR3 protein is CASSQFGGRGLRETQYF. CDR3 sequence (DNA): TGCGCCAGCAGCCAATTCGGCGGGAGGGGGTTGAGGGAGACCCAGTACTTC.